Presented here are 12 T cell receptor beta chains from one specimen sequenced in a study of spatial heterogeneity in lung cancer. Whole-study results and caveats: Mutation tallies in tumors tracked expanded intratumoral alpha and beta TCR counts.

No antigen is known for these receptors. TCRdb redid the calling of the 5' RACE reads with MiXCR, one entry per CDR3 protein. The sample has about 100,000 distinct CDR3 sequences; 4% to 4.5% are singletons. Time point described: sample taken at primary tumor resection. The sample here was lung tumor tissue, taken at surgery. These TCRs come from a male donor with early-stage non-small cell lung cancer.

This clonotype showed up many times. The rearrangement joins TRBV7-9 to TRBJ1-1, with no clear D. This CDR3 region has 12 residues. V was cut by 2 bases and J by 6 bases, with 7 bases left in between. The germline CDR1 and CDR2 sequences are SEHNR and FQNEAQ (reference sequence). This CDR3 reads CASSLSLSEAFF. The CDR3 DNA is TGTGCCAGCAGCTTATCATTGTCTGAAGCTTTCTTT.

This clonotype was seen many times. The chain is built from TRBV12-3 or TRBV12-4 and TRBJ1-2; 8 positions match TRBD1. CDR3 length equals 15 residues. V lost 5 bases and J lost 2; bases outside the gene matches: 7. CDR3 bases: TGTGCCAGCAGTCCCAGACAGGGGTTAAACTATGGCTACACCTTC. Translation: CASSPRQGLNYGYTF.

The table lists this clonotype with many counts. V and J are TRBV18 and TRBJ1-1; possible D gene TRBD1, 5 bases. In germline, CDR1 is KGHSH, CDR2 LQKENI. V lost 3 bases to trimming and J lost 4 bases, with 15 bases between them. The CDR3 runs to 15 residues. The CDR3 here is CASSPLLGEGTEAFF. The CDR3 DNA is TGTGCCAGCTCACCCCTTCTGGGGGAGGGCACTGAAGCTTTCTTT.

This clonotype was observed at least ten times. The V call is TRBV12-3 or TRBV12-4, the J call TRBJ2-5; 7 nucleotides agree with TRBD1. This CDR3 comprises 14 residues. J gave up 2 bases and V 5 bases, and 5 bases lay outside the gene matches. DNA for the CDR3: TGTGCCAGCAGTCCCAGGACAGGACAAGAGACCCAGTACTTC. Amino acids: CASSPRTGQETQYF.

In this sample, this clonotype turned up many times. The CDR3 nucleotides read TGCAGTGCCTTTTCCTCCTACGAGCAGTACTTC. Its protein product is CSAFSSYEQYF. The chain has TRBV20-1 and TRBJ2-7; D not certain. Deletions cut 6 bases from V and 0 bases from J, with 6 bases between. CDR1 is DFQATT, CDR2 SNEGSKA, per germline (reference sequence). This CDR3 is built from 11 residues.

The chain recombines TRBV21-1 with TRBJ2-5; whether TRBD1, the table's D call, matches the DNA was not checked. TRBV21-1 is an annotated pseudogene. The CDR3 is 13 residues long. CDR3 sequence: CASGGAAQETQYF. CDR3 nucleotide sequence: TGTGCCAGCGGCGGGGCGGCCCAAGAGACCCAGTACTTC.

This clonotype was detected only a few times. This rearrangement joins TRBV12-3 or TRBV12-4 to TRBJ2-1; 10 nucleotides line up with TRBD1. The V segment lost 6 bases and the J segment 0 bases; nucleotides outside the gene matches: 8. CDR3 length: 17 residues. The CDR3 loop reads CASRAGTGASSYNEQFF. In nucleotides, the CDR3 is TGTGCCAGCAGGGCCGGGACAGGGGCGAGCTCCTACAATGAGCAGTTCTTC.

This clonotype was recorded many times. The chain recombines TRBV12-3 or TRBV12-4 with TRBJ2-3; 7 nucleotides match TRBD2. J lost 2 bases, V lost 6 bases, and 5 bases had no gene match. CDR3 length equals 14 residues. CDR3 amino acids: CASRSSGATDTQYF. The CDR3 nucleotides are TGTGCCAGCAGATCTAGCGGAGCCACAGATACGCAGTATTTT.

This clonotype appeared a few times. V is TRBV10-3 and J is TRBJ2-5; TRBD2 aligns across 10 bases. CDR1 is ENHRY and CDR2 is SYGVKD in the germline V gene. The length of the CDR3 is 16 residues. Unmatched junction bases numbered 9, after V lost 3 bases and J lost 5 bases. The CDR3 DNA reads TGTGCCATCAGTGAATCGAGCGGGAGGGGTTTGGAGACCCAGTACTTC. It encodes CAISESSGRGLETQYF.

The chain is built from TRBV20-1 and TRBJ2-3; D is ambiguous. There are 15 residues in the CDR3. Deletions cut 1 base from V and 2 bases from J, with 13 bases between. CDR1 and CDR2 from the germline V gene are DFQATT and SNEGSKA (reference sequence). In DNA form, the CDR3 reads TGCAGTGCTAGAGCGCCAGCGATCTCCACAGATACGCAGTATTTT. It translates to CSARAPAISTDTQYF.

This clonotype was counted at least ten times. This chain joins TRBV7-9 and TRBJ2-7; TRBD2 agrees at 7 bases. V trimming: 3 bases; J trimming: 5 bases; junction bases outside the gene matches: 10. This CDR3 region has 15 residues. Per germline, CDR1 SEHNR and CDR2 FQNEAQ (reference sequence). Here the CDR3 DNA reads TGTGCCAGCAGCTTTGGTGGGGCGGGAGAAGACGAGCAGTACTTC. Protein sequence: CASSFGGAGEDEQYF.

This clonotype was counted many times. This chain links TRBV5-1 with TRBJ2-3; D uncertain. CDR1 and CDR2 from the germline V gene are SGHRS and YFSETQ. Trimming shortened V by 5 bases and J by 5 bases, and 15 bases separated the two germline ends. This CDR3 region has 14 residues. CDR3 protein: CASSVGEYGDTQYF. The CDR3 bases are TGCGCCAGCAGTGTGGGTGAATATGGAGATACGCAGTATTTT. The full variable domain, in which reference TRBV5-1 and TRBJ2-3 provide the parts outside the CDR3, is KAGVTQTPRYLIKTRGQQVTLSCSPISGHRSVSWYQQTPGQGLQFLFEYFSETQRNKGNFPGRFSGRQFSNSRSEMNVSTLELGDSALYLCASSVGEYGDTQYFGPGTRLTVL.